This TCR beta chain derives from a study of blood T cell repertoires in COVID-19. At the level of the study: Samples of COVID-19 (acute and convalescent) were obtained from the United States, Italy and Spain.

V dropped 3 bases and J dropped 1 base, with 9 bases sitting between them. The CDR3 has 14 residues. Germline CDR1 reads SGHAT; CDR2 reads FQNNGV. Sequenced by immunoSEQ multiplex PCR; TCRdb stores in-frame clones only, minus some. Among some 230,000 clones, approximately 90% were seen once, and the ten largest hold about 2.2%. This sequence was found in a man between 25 and 39 years old who had recovered from COVID-19. What was sequenced was peripheral blood. The V and J genes are TRBV11-2 and TRBJ2-5; D is possibly TRBD2 (6 bases). The CDR3 DNA is TGTGCCAGCAGCTTCGCGGGGCTCCAAGAGACCCAGTACTTC. Protein: CASSFAGLQETQYF.